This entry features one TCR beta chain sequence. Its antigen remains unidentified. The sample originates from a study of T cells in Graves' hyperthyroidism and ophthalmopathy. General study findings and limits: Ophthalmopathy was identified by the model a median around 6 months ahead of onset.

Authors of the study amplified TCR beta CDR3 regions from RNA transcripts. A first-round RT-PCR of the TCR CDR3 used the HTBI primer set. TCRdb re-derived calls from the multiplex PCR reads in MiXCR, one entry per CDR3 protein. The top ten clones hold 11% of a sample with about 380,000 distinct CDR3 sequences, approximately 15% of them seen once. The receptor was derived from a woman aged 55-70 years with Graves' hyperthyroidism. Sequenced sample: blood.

The CDR3 region is CASSPRSVTGELFF. The CDR3, as DNA: TGTGCCAGCAGCCCCCGCTCGGTCACCGGGGAGCTGTTTTTT. The chain recombines TRBV5-4 with TRBJ2-2; D call uncertain. Deletions cut 4 bases from V and 4 bases from J, with 11 bases between. The CDR3 totals 14 residues. The germline CDR1 and CDR2 sequences are SGHNT and YYREEE (reference sequence). The whole variable domain, remainder taken from reference TRBV5-4 and TRBJ2-2, is ETGVTQSPTHLIKTRGQQVTLRCSSQSGHNTVSWYQQALGQGPQFIFQYYREEENGRGNFPPRFSGLQFPNYSSELNVNALELDDSALYLCASSPRSVTGELFFGEGSRLTVL.